This TCR beta chain was sequenced in a study of T cell changes during pregnancy in multiple sclerosis. Sequencing was performed with immunoSEQ multiplex PCR; in TCRdb, only in-frame clones are kept and a portion is missing. The sample yields just over 60,000 clones, 92% seen once. Germline V CDR1 and CDR2: KGHSH, LQKENI. The V and J ends lost 2 bases and 7 bases, in that order; junction bases with no gene match: 4. The CDR3 spans 14 residues. This sequence originates from a female donor in good health, enrolled as a control in a pregnancy study. This chain uses TRBV18 with TRBJ2-1; TRBD1 matches 8 bases. The sample here was peripheral blood, taken in the second trimester of pregnancy. The DNA for the CDR3 is TGTGCCAGCTCACCAGACAGGGGTGGAAATGAGCAGTTCTTC. Protein product: CASSPDRGGNEQFF.